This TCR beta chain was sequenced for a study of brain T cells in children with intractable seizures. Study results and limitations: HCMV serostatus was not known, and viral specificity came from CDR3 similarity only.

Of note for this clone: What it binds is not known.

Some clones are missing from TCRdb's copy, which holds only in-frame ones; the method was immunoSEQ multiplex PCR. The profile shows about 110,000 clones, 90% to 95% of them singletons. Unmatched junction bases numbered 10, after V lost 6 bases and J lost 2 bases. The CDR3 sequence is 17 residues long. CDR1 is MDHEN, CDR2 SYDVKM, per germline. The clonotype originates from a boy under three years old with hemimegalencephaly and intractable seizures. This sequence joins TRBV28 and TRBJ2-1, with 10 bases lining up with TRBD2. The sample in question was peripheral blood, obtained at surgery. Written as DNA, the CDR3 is TGTGCCAGCAGACTACGTAGGACTAGCGGAGCCTACAATGAGCAGTTCTTC. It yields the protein CASRLRRTSGAYNEQFF.